The source of this T cell receptor beta chain is a study of shared clonotypes between healthy human individuals. Points from the study as a whole: When compared with the clonotypes that were shared by all four sorted-subset donors, the non-shared clonotypes turned out to have lower generation probabilities.

V gave up 2 bases and J gave up 3 bases, with 14 bases separating them. This CDR3 has 15 residues. Looked up from germline, CDR1 is MDHEN and CDR2 is SYDVKM. Profiling relied on immunoSEQ multiplex PCR, and the TCRdb table lists in-frame clones only, not all of them. The data contain fewer than 3 million clones, 85% to 95% of them singletons. Concerning this clone itself: Its antigen is still unknown.

The source material was naive CD4+ T cells from PBMCs. The subset denotes: CD45RA+ positively selected. This clonotype originated in a man between 18 and 29 years old in good health. Some clones in this sample may be carry-over from other donors' samples. The chain joins TRBV28 to TRBJ2-7; D may be TRBD1 (6 bases). CDR3 amino acids: CASSLGVTGSYEQYF. The CDR3 DNA sequence: TGTGCCAGCAGTTTAGGTGTTACAGGGAGCTACGAGCAGTACTTC. The complete variable domain, with remaining parts taken from reference TRBV28 and TRBJ2-7, reads DVKVTQSSRYLVKRTGEKVFLECVQDMDHENMFWYRQDPGLGLRLIYFSYDVKMKEKGDIPEGYSVSREKKERFSLILESASTNQTSMYLCASSLGVTGSYEQYFGPGTRLTVT.